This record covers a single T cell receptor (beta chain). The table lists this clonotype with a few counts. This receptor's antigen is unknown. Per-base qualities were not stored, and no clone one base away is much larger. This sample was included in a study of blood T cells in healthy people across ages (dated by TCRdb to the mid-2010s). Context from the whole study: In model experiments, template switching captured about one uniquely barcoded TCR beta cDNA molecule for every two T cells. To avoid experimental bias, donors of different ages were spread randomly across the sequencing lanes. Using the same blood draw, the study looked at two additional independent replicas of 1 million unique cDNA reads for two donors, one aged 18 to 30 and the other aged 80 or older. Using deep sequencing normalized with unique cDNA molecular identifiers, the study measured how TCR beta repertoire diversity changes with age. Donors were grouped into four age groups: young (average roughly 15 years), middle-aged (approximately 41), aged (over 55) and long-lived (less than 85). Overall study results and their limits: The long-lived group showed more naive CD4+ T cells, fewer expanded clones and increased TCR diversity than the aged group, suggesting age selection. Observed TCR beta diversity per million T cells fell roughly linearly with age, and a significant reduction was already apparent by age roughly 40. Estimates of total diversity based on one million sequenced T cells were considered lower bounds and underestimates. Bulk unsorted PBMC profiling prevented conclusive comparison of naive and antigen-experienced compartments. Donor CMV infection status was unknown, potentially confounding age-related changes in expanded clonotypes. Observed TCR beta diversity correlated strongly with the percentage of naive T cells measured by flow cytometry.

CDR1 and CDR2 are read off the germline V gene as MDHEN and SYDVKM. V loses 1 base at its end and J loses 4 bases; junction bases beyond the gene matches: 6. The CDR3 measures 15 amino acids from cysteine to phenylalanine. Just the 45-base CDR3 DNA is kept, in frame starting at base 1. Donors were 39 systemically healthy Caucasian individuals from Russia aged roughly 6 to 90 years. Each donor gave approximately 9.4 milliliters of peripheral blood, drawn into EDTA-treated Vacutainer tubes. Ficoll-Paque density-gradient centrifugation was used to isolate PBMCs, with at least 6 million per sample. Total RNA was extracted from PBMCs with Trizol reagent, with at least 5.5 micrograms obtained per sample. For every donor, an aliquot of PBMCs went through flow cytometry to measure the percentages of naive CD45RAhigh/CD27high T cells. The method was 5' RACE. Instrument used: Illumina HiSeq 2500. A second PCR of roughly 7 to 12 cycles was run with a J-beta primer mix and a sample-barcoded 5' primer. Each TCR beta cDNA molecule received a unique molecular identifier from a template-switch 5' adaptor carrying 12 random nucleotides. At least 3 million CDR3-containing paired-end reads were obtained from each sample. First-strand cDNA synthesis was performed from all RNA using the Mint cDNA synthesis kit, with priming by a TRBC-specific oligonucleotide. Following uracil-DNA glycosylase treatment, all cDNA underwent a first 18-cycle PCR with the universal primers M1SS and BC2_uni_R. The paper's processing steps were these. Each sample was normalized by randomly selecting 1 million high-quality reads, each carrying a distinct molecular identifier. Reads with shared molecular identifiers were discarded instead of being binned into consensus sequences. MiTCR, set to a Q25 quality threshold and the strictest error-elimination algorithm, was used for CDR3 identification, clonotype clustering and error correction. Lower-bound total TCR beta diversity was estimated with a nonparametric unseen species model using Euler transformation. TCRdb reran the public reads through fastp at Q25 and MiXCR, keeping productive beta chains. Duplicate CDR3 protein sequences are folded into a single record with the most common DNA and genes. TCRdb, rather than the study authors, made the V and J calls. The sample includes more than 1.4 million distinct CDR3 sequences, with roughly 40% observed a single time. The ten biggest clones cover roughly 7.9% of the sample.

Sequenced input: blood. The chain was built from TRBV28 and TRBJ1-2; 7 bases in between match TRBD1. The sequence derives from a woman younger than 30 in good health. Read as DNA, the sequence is TGTGCCAGCAGTTTATCGGCAGGGGGTAGCTATGGCTACACCTTC. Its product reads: CASSLSAGGSYGYTF.